Shown below are 29 T cell receptor beta chains from a single sample sequenced in a study of T cells in Graves' hyperthyroidism and ophthalmopathy. TCR beta CDR3 regions were amplified from RNA transcripts. First-round RT-PCR targeting the TCR CDR3 was performed with the HTBI primer set. MiXCR, run by TCRdb on the multiplex PCR reads, gives a single entry per CDR3 protein. This sample has about 700,000 distinct CDR3 sequences, with 11% to 15% found just once. The sample was blood. These receptors all stem from a woman aged 18-30 years with Graves' hyperthyroidism.

The gene calls are TRBV15 and TRBJ2-2; D perhaps matches TRBD1 (5 bases). Germline CDR1 is LNHNV and CDR2 is YYDKDF (reference sequence). Trimming removed 2 bases from V and 6 bases from J, with 16 bases in between. The CDR3 length is 16 residues. Here the CDR3 reads CATSRPRATGAGELFF. DNA of the CDR3: TGTGCCACCAGCAGACCCCGGGCTACAGGAGCCGGGGAGCTGTTTTTT.

At least ten counts were recorded for this clonotype. The V and J genes are TRBV6-2 or TRBV6-3 and TRBJ1-5; no definite D call. CDR3 length equals 15 residues. V dropped 3 bases and J dropped 5 bases, with 14 bases sitting between them. CDR1 is MNHEY, CDR2 SVGEGT, per germline. CDR3 residues: CASSYSRDGDQPQHF. CDR3 DNA sequence: TGTGCCAGCAGTTATTCCCGTGACGGAGATCAGCCCCAGCATTTT.

V gene TRBV9 combines with J gene TRBJ2-1; 7 bases are a match to TRBD2. CDR1 SGDLS and CDR2 YYNGEE come from the germline V gene. CDR3 length equals 13 residues. V lost 3 bases and J lost 7; bases outside the gene matches: 4. CDR3 nucleotides: TGTGCCAGCAGCGCCGACGGGAGGAATGAGCAGTTCTTC. Its translation is CASSADGRNEQFF.

This clonotype was counted many times. The rearrangement links TRBV18 to TRBJ2-7; tentatively, D is TRBD1 (5 bases). The CDR3 length is 12 residues. From germline, CDR1 is KGHSH and CDR2 LQKENI. The V end was cut by 3 bases, the J end by 3 bases, with 6 bases between. CDR3 nucleotide sequence: TGTGCCAGCTCACCTGGACACTACGAGCAGTACTTC. This sequence encodes CASSPGHYEQYF. Using reference TRBV18 and TRBJ2-7 for the parts outside the CDR3, the full variable domain is NAGVMQNPRHLVRRRGQEARLRCSPMKGHSHVYWYRQLPEEGLKFMVYLQKENIIDESGMPKERFSAEFPKEGPSILRIQQVVRGDSAAYFCASSPGHYEQYFGPGTRLTVT.

V and J are TRBV19 and TRBJ1-5; TRBD1 agrees at 7 bases. With 3 bases clipped from V and 3 bases from J, the junction kept 2 bases outside the gene matches. This CDR3 has 14 residues. Germline V lookup: CDR1 LNHDA, CDR2 SQIVND (reference sequence). The CDR3 nucleotides read TGTGCCAGTAGTATGGACAGGAACAATCAGCCCCAGCATTTT. Its translation: CASSMDRNNQPQHF.

This clonotype was detected only a few times. This chain connects TRBV4-1 to TRBJ1-4; maybe TRBD1 (5 bases). Germline lookup yields CDR1 MGHRA and CDR2 YSYEKL. The CDR3 runs to 16 residues. Trimming cost V 0 bases and J 10 bases, with 18 bases left between them. The DNA for the CDR3 is TGCGCCAGCAGCCAAGAAACAACGAGGGGCATTGTAAAACTGTTTTTT. Protein sequence: CASSQETTRGIVKLFF.

This clonotype was detected ten times or more. The chain combines TRBV5-1 with TRBJ2-3; 7 bases are shared with TRBD2. This CDR3 comprises 11 residues. Trimming cost V 3 bases and J 10 bases; bases outside gene matches: 2. The germline CDR1 and CDR2 sequences are SGHRS and YFSETQ. CDR3 region: CASSWEGPQYF. The DNA for the CDR3 is TGCGCCAGCAGCTGGGAGGGACCGCAGTATTTT.

In this sample, this clonotype turned up many times. The chain couples TRBV7-2 to TRBJ2-2; possibly TRBD1 for D (5 bases). Germline V CDR1 and CDR2: SGHTA, FQGNSA. CDR3 size: 14 residues. The germline V and J ends were trimmed by 1 base and 7 bases, with 10 bases remaining between them. CDR3 nucleotides: TGTGCCAGCAGCTTAGTGTCAGGGTTCGGGGAGCTGTTTTTT. Translating it yields CASSLVSGFGELFF. Together with reference TRBV7-2 and TRBJ2-2, the CDR3 gives the full variable domain: GAGVSQSPSNKVTEKGKDVELRCDPISGHTALYWYRQSLGQGLEFLIYFQGNSAPDKSGLPSDRFSAERTGGSVSTLTIQRTQQEDSAVYLCASSLVSGFGELFFGEGSRLTVL.

This clonotype was seen many times. V gene TRBV13 combines with J gene TRBJ2-7; no clear D gene. V shed 6 bases and J shed 0 bases, with 6 bases lying between them. The CDR3 loop spans 12 amino acids. Germline assignment: CDR1 PRHDT and CDR2 FYEKMQ (reference sequence). The CDR3 reads CASRGSSYEQYF. For the CDR3, the DNA is TGTGCCAGCAGGGGCAGCTCCTACGAGCAGTACTTC.

The V gene is TRBV20-1, the J gene TRBJ1-2; 9 bases align to TRBD1. This CDR3 spans 12 amino acids. Trimming at V came to 3 bases and at J to 5 bases, leaving 1 base not matched to a gene. Germline CDR1 reads DFQATT; CDR2 reads SNEGSKA (reference sequence). The CDR3 DNA follows: TGCAGTGCTAGGACAGGGGGATATGGCTACACCTTC. Protein product: CSARTGGYGYTF.

This clonotype has at least ten counts. This chain links TRBV18 with TRBJ2-7; no clear D. V gave up 1 base and J gave up 0 bases, with 4 bases separating them. The CDR3 sequence is 13 residues long. Germline assignment: CDR1 KGHSH and CDR2 LQKENI. The CDR3 DNA reads as TGTGCCAGCTCACCACAGGGCTCCTACGAGCAGTACTTC. It specifies CASSPQGSYEQYF.

This clonotype was seen repeatedly, ten times or more. This rearrangement joins TRBV11-2 to TRBJ1-5, with D hard to call. Trimming took off 4 bases at V and 1 base at J, with 20 bases between the two ends. The CDR3 consists of 18 residues. Germline V gives CDR1 SGHAT, CDR2 FQNNGV. The CDR3 DNA follows: TGTGCCAGCAGCTCATTAACCAAGGCCCTAACCAGCAATCAGCCCCAGCATTTT. The encoded protein is CASSSLTKALTSNQPQHF.

To note about this clonotype: A much larger clone differs from this one at a single base, so this may be a read error. Because the CDR3 is missing its conserved closing phenylalanine or tryptophan, this is likely a read error. The chain employs TRBV20-1 and TRBJ2-5; 12 nucleotides agree with TRBD1. Per germline, CDR1 DFQATT and CDR2 SNEGSKA (reference sequence). The CDR3 runs to 22 residues. The V gene end was trimmed by 2 bases and the J gene end by 6 bases; junction bases not matched to a gene: 28. The CDR3 loop reads CSARTDEPLRDRGPWGLKTQYL. CDR3 in DNA: TGCAGTGCTAGAACTGATGAACCACTCCGGGACAGGGGGCCTTGGGGATTGAAGACCCAGTACCTC.

This clonotype was recorded at least ten times. The V gene is TRBV6-5, the J gene TRBJ2-5, with D perhaps matching TRBD1 (5 bases). The germline V gene has CDR1 MNHEY and CDR2 SVGAGI. The CDR3 consists of 15 residues. Trimming shortened V by 0 bases and J by 4 bases, and 12 bases separated the two germline ends. DNA for the CDR3: TGTGCCAGCAGTTACTCGATTGGGGCAAGAGAGACCCAGTACTTC. This encodes CASSYSIGARETQYF.

This clonotype has a handful of counts. A read error may explain this, as a much larger clone is one base away. The rearrangement uses TRBV11-2 and TRBJ2-7; D is unresolved. The CDR3 runs to 14 residues. The V and J ends lost 4 bases and 5 bases respectively, with 15 bases between them. CDR1 is SGHAT and CDR2 is FQNNGV in the germline V gene. CDR3 DNA: TGTGCCAGCAGCTCTTCCCCCCCGGTACACGAGCAGTACTTC. It translates to CASSSSPPVHEQYF.

The chain joins TRBV6-5 to TRBJ2-4, with 16 bases fitting TRBD2. The CDR3 runs to 21 residues. Trimming removed 0 bases from V and 0 bases from J; junction bases left unmatched: 8. Looked up from germline, CDR1 is MNHEY and CDR2 is SVGAGI. The CDR3 bases are TGTGCCAGCAGTTACTCCAGGGGGACTAGCGGGAGGGAGGGAGCCAAAAACATTCAGTACTTC. Protein sequence: CASSYSRGTSGREGAKNIQYF.

This clonotype was counted ten times or more. In DNA, the CDR3 is TGTGCCAGCAGTTTGACAGGGCCCACCGGGGAGCTGTTTTTT. Translated, it gives CASSLTGPTGELFF. This rearrangement joins TRBV28 to TRBJ2-2; 7 positions agree with TRBD1. Germline V lookup: CDR1 MDHEN, CDR2 SYDVKM. The CDR3 is 14 residues long. Trimming took 3 bases from V and 4 from J; bases not matched to a gene: 2.

About this clonotype: This may arise from a read error, as a much more abundant clone is one base away. The V call is TRBV6-2 or TRBV6-3, the J call TRBJ2-7; TRBD1 or TRBD2 may be the D gene (5 bases each). From germline, CDR1 is MNHEY and CDR2 SVGEGT. The CDR3 runs to 16 residues. With 1 base removed from V and 5 bases from J, the gap between germline ends came to 18 bases. The CDR3 region has the DNA TGTGCCAGCAGTTACTTTGGGACGGTGGACGAACACGAGCAGTACTTC. It codes for CASSYFGTVDEHEQYF.

This chain links TRBV7-2 with TRBJ1-5, with TRBD1 as a possible D gene (5 bases). This CDR3 has 15 residues. CDR1 is SGHTA, CDR2 FQGNSA, per germline. V lost 1 base to trimming and J lost 6 bases, with 13 bases between them. The CDR3 coding sequence is TGTGCCAGCAGCTTAGGATCCGGGGCAGGTCAGCCCCAGCATTTT. Its protein is CASSLGSGAGQPQHF.

This clonotype was recorded at least ten times. V gene TRBV4-3 combines with J gene TRBJ1-1; 11 positions agree with TRBD1. The length of the CDR3 is 16 residues. Germline CDR1 reads LGHNA; CDR2 reads YSLEER. Losses at the gene ends were 0 bases for V and 6 bases for J; bases not matched to a gene: 6. In DNA form, the CDR3 reads TGCGCCAGCAGCCAAGATTTGGGACAGGGGGTGGCTGAAGCTTTCTTT. Translating gives CASSQDLGQGVAEAFF.

This clonotype has only a few counts. The J gene is TRBJ2-5, the V gene TRBV4-1, with TRBD1 matching over 7 bases. CDR1 MGHRA and CDR2 YSYEKL come from the germline V gene. The CDR3 runs to 14 residues. J was trimmed by 4 bases and V by 3 bases; bases with no gene match: 5. CDR3 in amino acids: CASSHRQGVETQYF. The CDR3 region has the DNA TGCGCCAGCAGCCACCGACAGGGAGTAGAGACCCAGTACTTC.

This clonotype has at least ten counts. This chain's CDR3 is CAIGPLAGAEQFF. The DNA of the CDR3 is TGTGCCATCGGGCCCTTAGCGGGAGCTGAGCAGTTCTTC. This sequence joins TRBV7-6 and TRBJ2-1; 9 bases align to TRBD2. This CDR3 has 13 amino acids. Germline V lookup: CDR1 SGHVS, CDR2 FNYEAQ. Germline trimming cut 10 bases from V and 9 bases from J; bases unmatched to any gene: 10.

This clonotype was found a few times. V is TRBV9 and J is TRBJ2-7; TRBD2 matches 12 bases. This CDR3 comprises 18 residues. The germline V gene encodes CDR1 SGDLS and CDR2 YYNGEE. With V trimmed by 3 bases and J by 0 bases, 10 bases remained unmatched. The CDR3 coding sequence is TGTGCCAGCAGCGGCGGGGGACTAGCGGGTGTGAGCTCCTACGAGCAGTACTTC. Its protein product is CASSGGGLAGVSSYEQYF.

This clonotype was seen ten or more times. The chain employs TRBV7-2 and TRBJ2-7; no definite D call. Germline assignment: CDR1 SGHTA and CDR2 FQGNSA. This CDR3 has 14 amino acids. The V end lost 1 base, the J end lost 0 bases, and 7 bases lay between the germline ends. CDR3 nucleotide sequence: TGTGCCAGCAGCTTAGACCCATTCTCCTACGAGCAGTACTTC. This encodes CASSLDPFSYEQYF.

This clonotype was observed many times. The J gene is TRBJ2-2, the V gene TRBV28; maybe TRBD1 (6 bases). Germline CDR1 reads MDHEN; CDR2 reads SYDVKM. Trimming pared 6 bases from V and 6 bases from J, leaving 23 bases between. This CDR3 region has 17 residues. CDR3 region: CASSNGQSEVKAGELFF. CDR3 nucleotide sequence: TGTGCCAGCAGCAACGGACAGTCCGAGGTCAAAGCCGGGGAGCTGTTTTTT.

This clonotype was counted ten times or more. The rearrangement links TRBV15 to TRBJ1-1; TRBD1 is a possible D gene (6 bases). CDR1 is LNHNV, CDR2 YYDKDF, per germline (reference sequence). The CDR3 is made up of 16 amino acids. Trimming cost V 0 bases and J 0 bases, with 11 bases left between them. The CDR3 sequence: CATSRDLDSMNTEAFF. CDR3 DNA sequence: TGTGCCACCAGCAGAGATTTGGACAGCATGAACACTGAAGCTTTCTTT.

The V and J genes are TRBV20-1 and TRBJ2-7, with 14 positions matching TRBD2. The ends lost 6 bases at V and 6 bases at J; junction bases unmatched: 7. CDR3 length: 14 residues. The germline CDR1 and CDR2 sequences are DFQATT and SNEGSKA (reference sequence). CDR3 bases: TGCAGTGCGGGACTAGCGGGAGCCCTCCGCGAGCAGTACTTC. Amino acid sequence: CSAGLAGALREQYF.

This clonotype was counted between two and nine times. This chain connects TRBV10-3 to TRBJ1-2; TRBD1 matches 7 bases. J gave up 6 bases and V 8 bases, and 3 bases lay outside the gene matches. This CDR3 is 11 amino acids long. The V gene's germline CDR1 is ENHRY and CDR2 SYGVKD. The CDR3 is CAIGDSNGYTF. The CDR3 nucleotides are TGTGCCATCGGGGACAGCAATGGCTACACCTTC.

This clonotype was counted many times. This chain connects TRBV3-1 to TRBJ2-3, with 11 bases identical to TRBD2. The CDR3 contains 17 residues. Germline lookup yields CDR1 LGHDT and CDR2 YNNKEL (reference sequence). V shed 1 base, J shed 6 bases, and the junction held 9 bases outside the gene matches. The CDR3 nucleotides read TGTGCCAGCAGCCAAGTTACTAGCGGGAGATCTCGGGATACGCAGTATTTT. It encodes CASSQVTSGRSRDTQYF.